The 6 T cell receptor beta chains reported below all come from one sample, sequenced in a study of neurological immune-mediated disorders. Indicated time point: longitudinal time-point 1 (baseline). TCRdb fed the 5' RACE reads into MiXCR, producing one record per CDR3 protein. The profile shows 55,000 to 80,000 distinct CDR3 sequences, about 13% of them singletons. The sequencing sample was made of PBMCs. Receptors originate from a female donor with HTLV-1-associated myelopathy (HAM/TSP).

In its sample, this clonotype was seen many times. The chain uses TRBV5-1 and TRBJ2-7; D ambiguous. The CDR3 has 13 residues. The V end was cut by 7 bases, the J end by 6 bases, with 17 bases between. Germline-derived CDR1 and CDR2 are SGHRS and YFSETQ. CDR3 DNA sequence: TGCGCCAGCGCGGCCTGGGGTACCCCCGAGCAGTACTTC. Protein sequence: CASAAWGTPEQYF.

This clonotype was observed at least ten times. The chain combines TRBV4-2 with TRBJ2-7; 7 nucleotides match TRBD1. J lost 3 bases, V lost 5 bases, and 7 bases had no gene match. Germline V gene lookup returns CDR1 LGHNA and CDR2 YNFKEQ. CDR3 size: 14 residues. The CDR3 coding sequence is TGTGCCAGCAGCGTCCGGGACAGCTACTACGAGCAGTACTTC. Its translation: CASSVRDSYYEQYF.

This clonotype was found many times. The V and J genes are TRBV27 and TRBJ2-7; 10 bases line up with TRBD1. CDR3 length: 13 amino acids. The J segment lost 3 bases and the V segment lost 6 bases, leaving 2 bases of the junction unmatched. CDR1 and CDR2 (germline): MNHEY, SMNVEV (reference sequence). The CDR3 region has the DNA TGTGCCAGCAGGACAGGGGGCGTCTACGAGCAGTACTTC. Translated: CASRTGGVYEQYF.

This clonotype was detected ten times or more. The CDR3: CSARTGRGNQPQHF. CDR3 sequence (DNA): TGCAGTGCTAGGACAGGGCGGGGGAATCAGCCCCAGCATTTT. The V call is TRBV20-1, the J call TRBJ1-5; 7 bases agree with TRBD1. The CDR3 length is 14 residues. Germline V gives CDR1 DFQATT, CDR2 SNEGSKA (reference sequence). The V and J ends lost 3 bases and 4 bases, in that order; junction bases with no gene match: 6.

This chain links TRBV28 with TRBJ2-1, with 7 nucleotides matching TRBD1. The CDR3 is 15 amino acids. Losses at the gene ends were 6 bases for V and 4 bases for J; bases not matched to a gene: 9. In germline, CDR1 is MDHEN, CDR2 SYDVKM. CDR3 protein: CASSSPGQTYNEQFF. Here the CDR3 DNA reads TGTGCCAGCAGCTCACCGGGACAGACATACAATGAGCAGTTCTTC.

This clonotype was recorded at least ten times. The chain is built from TRBV11-2 and TRBJ1-6, with D unresolved. CDR3 length equals 13 residues. The V and J ends lost 0 bases and 10 bases respectively, with 7 bases between them. The germline CDR1 and CDR2 sequences are SGHAT and FQNNGV. The DNA for the CDR3 is TGTGCCAGCAGCTTAGATTTAGCCTCACCCCTCCACTTT. Amino acids: CASSLDLASPLHF.